The rows below give T cell receptor beta chains drawn from one sample of a study of cytomegalovirus exposure and HLA in healthy donors. TCRdb's copy holds only in-frame clones and misses some; the assay was immunoSEQ multiplex PCR. The sample lists 120,000 to 150,000 clones, over 60% occurring once. The sequenced sample was PBMCs. The receptors originated from a woman aged 18-35 years in good health and CMV-seronegative. The CDR3 runs from the conserved cysteine through the conserved F or W. A D gene is named only where the DNA matches it firmly. Part of the rows lack a size; the others show once, few, many or a class for expanded clones.

TRBD1,TRBJ2-2,TRBV19,14,-,TGTGCCAGTGGCCTGACAGGGGAAACCGGGGAGCTGTTTTTT,CASGLTGETGELFF
TRBD1,TRBJ1-3,TRBV7-9,13,-,TGTGCCTGCGACAGGGGAGGTGGAAACACCATATATTTT,CACDRGGGNTIYF
-,TRBJ2-5,TRBV10-1,13,-,TGCGCCAGCAGTGGGCAGGTCCAAGAGACCCAGTACTTC,CASSGQVQETQYF
TRBD2,TRBJ2-3,TRBV11-2,13,-,TGTGCCAGCACCCCGTGGGGGGGGGATACGCAGTATTTT,CASTPWGGDTQYF
-,TRBJ1-2,TRBV11-3,12,-,TGTGCCAGCAGCTCGGACAGCTATGGCTACACCTTC,CASSSDSYGYTF
TRBD2,TRBJ2-2,TRBV28,14,-,TGTGCCAGCACGGGACTAACGAACACCGGGGAGCTGTTTTTT,CASTGLTNTGELFF
-,TRBJ2-1,TRBV9,15,-,TGTGCCAGCACCCCAGACAGTAAAGTGCTCTTTGAGCAGTTCTTC,CASTPDSKVLFEQFF
-,TRBJ1-2,TRBV6-6,16,once,TGTGCCAGCAGTTACTCCAATACAGGAGCCGGAGACGGCTACACCTTC,CASSYSNTGAGDGYTF
TRBD1,TRBJ2-4,TRBV18,13,-,TGTGCCAGCTCACCGCCGGGACAGGGGGGTCAGTACTTC,CASSPPGQGGQYF
-,TRBJ2-4,TRBV15,17,once,TGTGCCACCTCGAGAGGTGGTGGGGGGACAGAGAAAAACATTCAGTACTTC,CATSRGGGGTEKNIQYF
TRBD1,TRBJ2-7,TRBV5-6,14,-,TGTGCCAGCAGCTTCCGGGACAGGGAAAACGAGCAGTACTTC,CASSFRDRENEQYF
-,TRBJ1-5,TRBV12-2,20,-,TGTGCAAGTCGCCCAAGTAGAGCAGGCCACTTCCCACATAGCAATCAGCCCCAGCATTTT,CASRPSRAGHFPHSNQPQHF
-,TRBJ1-4,TRBV5-1,14,-,TGCGCCAGTAGGGACACCTCAACTAATGAAAAACTGTTTTTT,CASRDTSTNEKLFF
TRBD1,TRBJ1-2,TRBV5-6,15,-,TGTGCCAGCAGCCCCGGACAGGGGGTCATCTATGGCTACACCTTC,CASSPGQGVIYGYTF
TRBD1,TRBJ2-1,TRBV5-1,16,-,TGCGCCAGCAGTCTTGGGGGGACAGGGGGTGTCAATGAGCAGTTCTTC,CASSLGGTGGVNEQFF
-,TRBJ1-2,TRBV5-1,15,-,TGCGCCAGCAGCTTGGGATCAGGGAAATCTAGGGGCTACACCTTC,CASSLGSGKSRGYTF
-,TRBJ2-3,TRBV9,17,-,TGTGCCAGCAGCGTTGAGGGGAGGCTAGCGCCGGGGGATACGCAGTATTTT,CASSVEGRLAPGDTQYF
-,TRBJ1-5,TRBV11-3,13,-,TGTGCCAGCAGTCCAGGAAGAAATCAGCCCCAGCATTTT,CASSPGRNQPQHF
-,TRBJ2-3,TRBV13,16,-,TGTGCCAGCAGCTTATTTTGGCGGTATAGCACAGATACGCAGTATTTT,CASSLFWRYSTDTQYF